The present T cell receptor (beta chain) was sequenced within a study of OX40 agonist ivuxolimab in advanced cancers. The CDR3 is 14 amino acids. V was pared by 0 bases and J by 5 bases, with 10 bases between. The germline CDR1 and CDR2 sequences are WNHNN and SYGVQD (reference sequence). This clone was seen once. Repertoires were generated with immunoSEQ multiplex PCR, while TCRdb's copy carries only in-frame clones and drops some. The data contain 55,000 to 65,000 clones, approximately 90% of them singletons. The V call is TRBV10-1, the J call TRBJ1-1; no clear D. The receptor comes from an adult with an advanced solid tumor such as melanoma, head and neck, liver or kidney cancer. The material sequenced was CD4+ or CD8+ T cells sorted from blood, taken in a trial of the OX40 agonist ivuxolimab. CDR3 loop: CASSESGKRTEAFF. CDR3 bases: TGCGCCAGCAGTGAGTCAGGCAAGCGGACTGAAGCTTTCTTT.